A single TCR beta chain is shown here with its context. The data derive from a study of blood T cell repertoires in COVID-19. Looked up from germline, CDR1 is ENHRY and CDR2 is SYGVKD. V was pared by 8 bases and J by 4 bases, with 16 bases between. The CDR3 runs to 14 residues. Data came from immunoSEQ multiplex PCR; TCRdb stores just in-frame clones and leaves some out. The data contain about 250,000 clones, around nine tenths of them singletons. This sequence originates from a woman aged 35 to 49 who had recovered from COVID-19. Sequenced sample: peripheral blood. The gene calls are TRBV10-3 and TRBJ2-3; possible D gene TRBD2, 7 bases. The CDR3: CAIRVGGGADTQYF. DNA of the CDR3: TGTGCCATCCGTGTCGGCGGGGGCGCAGATACGCAGTATTTT.